These 30 T cell receptor beta chains originate from one sample sequenced in a study of cytomegalovirus exposure and HLA in healthy donors. Primers: 60 Vbeta forward and 13 Jbeta reverse. Sequenced by immunoSEQ multiplex PCR; TCRdb stores in-frame clones only, minus some. This table has tens of thousands of clones, approximately 82% appearing once. Sequencing was done on a sample of PBMCs. The source of these receptors is a man in his late teens or twenties in good health and CMV-seronegative.

The chain links TRBV5-1 to TRBJ1-4, with 7 bases that match TRBD1. Germline trimming cut 4 bases from V and 0 bases from J; bases unmatched to any gene: 6. The CDR3 consists of 16 residues. Germline lookup yields CDR1 SGHRS and CDR2 YFSETQ. The CDR3 is CASSRDTGATNEKLFF. The CDR3 DNA sequence: TGCGCCAGCAGCCGGGACACAGGGGCAACTAATGAAAAACTGTTTTTT. Filled out from reference TRBV5-1 and TRBJ1-4, the complete variable domain reads KAGVTQTPRYLIKTRGQQVTLSCSPISGHRSVSWYQQTPGQGLQFLFEYFSETQRNKGNFPGRFSGRQFSNSRSEMNVSTLELGDSALYLCASSRDTGATNEKLFFGSGTQLSVL.

V is TRBV7-7 and J is TRBJ2-5, with 11 bases identical to TRBD2. The CDR3 is 15 amino acids. The germline CDR1 and CDR2 sequences are SSHAT and FNYEAQ (reference sequence). The CDR3 nucleotides read TGTGCTAGCGGGCTTAGCGGGGGGGTCCAAGAGACCCAGTACTTC. Protein product: CASGLSGGVQETQYF.

The rearrangement links TRBV5-1 to TRBJ2-2, with 9 positions matching TRBD2. J gave up 0 bases and V 7 bases, and 13 bases lay outside the gene matches. The CDR3 runs to 18 residues. Germline V CDR1 and CDR2: SGHRS, YFSETQ. The CDR3 spells CASDRESSGAANTGELFF. For the CDR3, the DNA is TGCGCCAGCGACAGGGAATCTAGCGGGGCCGCGAACACCGGGGAGCTGTTTTTT.

V and J are TRBV15 and TRBJ1-2, with TRBD1 as a possible D gene (5 bases). The CDR3 is 14 residues long. Germline values: CDR1 LNHNV, CDR2 YYDKDF (reference sequence). Deletions cut 4 bases from V and 7 bases from J, with 16 bases between. CDR3 nucleotides: TGTGCCACCAGCAAAAGGACAACTGGGGTTGGCTACACCTTC. This gives the protein CATSKRTTGVGYTF. Drawing the rest from reference TRBV15 and TRBJ1-2, the complete variable domain is DAMVIQNPRYQVTQFGKPVTLSCSQTLNHNVMYWYQQKSSQAPKLLFHYYDKDFNNEADTPDNFQSRRPNTSFCFLDIRSPGLGDTAMYLCATSKRTTGVGYTFGSGTRLTVV.

The chain employs TRBV7-2 and TRBJ1-2; a weak D match, TRBD1 (6 bases). The CDR3 sequence is 15 residues long. Germline V gene data show CDR1 as SGHTA and CDR2 as FQGNSA. Trimming cost V 3 bases and J 4 bases, with 15 bases left between them. CDR3 sequence (DNA): TGTGCCAGCAGCTTCAGGCAGGGGATCGGCTATGGCTACACCTTC. It encodes CASSFRQGIGYGYTF.

The chain combines TRBV28 with TRBJ1-2; D might be TRBD1 (5 bases). The CDR3 consists of 17 residues. Trimming cost V 4 bases and J 3 bases, with 21 bases left between them. The germline gives CDR1 MDHEN, CDR2 SYDVKM. The CDR3 loop reads CASSYNIRSGRDYGYTF. For the CDR3, the DNA is TGTGCCAGCAGTTATAACATCAGATCAGGGCGTGACTATGGCTACACCTTC.

This chain joins TRBV5-6 and TRBJ1-2; no definite D call. From germline, CDR1 is SGHDT and CDR2 YYEEEE. The CDR3 length is 15 residues. Trimming took off 0 bases at V and 1 base at J, with 10 bases between the two ends. CDR3 nucleotide sequence: TGTGCCAGCAGCTTGGAACCGGGTCGTAACTATGGCTACACCTTC. Its translation is CASSLEPGRNYGYTF.

In its sample, this clone was seen once. The rearrangement links TRBV18 to TRBJ2-1; TRBD2 might be the D (7 bases). V was cut by 4 bases and J by 3 bases, with 16 bases left in between. The CDR3 is made up of 16 amino acids. The V gene's germline CDR1 is KGHSH and CDR2 LQKENI. The CDR3 protein is CASSLRGGRNYNEQFF. The CDR3 DNA follows: TGTGCCAGCTCACTCAGGGGCGGGAGAAACTACAATGAGCAGTTCTTC.

J is TRBJ2-1 and V is TRBV27, with TRBD1 matching 8 bases. The CDR3 loop spans 18 amino acids. The germline gives CDR1 MNHEY, CDR2 SMNVEV (reference sequence). The junction had 13 bases not matched to a gene; V was cut back by 6 bases and J by 0 bases. The CDR3 DNA sequence: TGTGCCAGCAGACCGGGACAGGTCGTCCCGAGCTCCTACAATGAGCAGTTCTTC. Its protein product is CASRPGQVVPSSYNEQFF.

V usage is TRBV14 and J usage is TRBJ2-2, with TRBD2 matching 7 bases. Per germline, CDR1 SGHDN and CDR2 FVKESK. With 5 bases clipped from V and 4 bases from J, the junction kept 10 bases outside the gene matches. The CDR3 is 16 residues long. The CDR3 DNA sequence: TGTGCCAGCAGCGAAGTACGTCCGGGGGGCACCGGGGAGCTGTTTTTT. Its translation is CASSEVRPGGTGELFF.

This chain links TRBV2 with TRBJ1-4, with D unclear. The ends were cut back, 5 bases at V and 8 bases at J, with 12 bases in the middle. CDR1 and CDR2 from the germline V gene are SNHLY and FYNNEI. This CDR3 spans 13 amino acids. The CDR3 spells CASSREGGEKLFF. In DNA form, the CDR3 reads TGTGCCAGCAGTCGTGAGGGAGGGGAAAAACTGTTTTTT.

The chain carries TRBV7-2 and TRBJ2-1; 8 nucleotides match TRBD2. Per germline, CDR1 SGHTA and CDR2 FQGNSA. The CDR3 consists of 15 residues. Losses at the gene ends were 1 base for V and 8 bases for J; bases not matched to a gene: 7. The CDR3 nucleotides are TGTGCCAGCAGCTTAGGGGGACTAGTGGGCCATGAGCAGTTCTTC. This codes for CASSLGGLVGHEQFF.

The chain joins TRBV7-9 to TRBJ1-3; D not resolved. Trimming left V 5 bases short and J 2 bases short, with 13 bases between. CDR3 length equals 15 residues. From germline, CDR1 is SEHNR and CDR2 FQNEAQ (reference sequence). The CDR3 nucleotides read TGTGCCAGCAGCCCCGGTAGCGCCCCTGGAAACACCATATATTTT. It encodes CASSPGSAPGNTIYF.

This clone was detected only a few times. The V and J genes are TRBV4-1 and TRBJ1-5; D not resolved. CDR3 length: 17 residues. V was trimmed by 2 bases and J by 3 bases, leaving 17 bases between them. Per germline, CDR1 MGHRA and CDR2 YSYEKL. The CDR3 region is CASSQPLRGQDNQPQHF. CDR3 in DNA: TGCGCCAGCAGCCAACCTTTACGTGGGCAGGACAATCAGCCCCAGCATTTT.

This chain connects TRBV29-1 to TRBJ2-2; D perhaps matches TRBD2 (6 bases). This CDR3 region has 14 residues. V gave up 6 bases and J gave up 6 bases, with 17 bases separating them. The germline V gene has CDR1 SQVTM and CDR2 ANQGSEA. CDR3 loop: CSVPPTSGAGELFF. Here the CDR3 DNA reads TGCAGCGTCCCCCCAACCTCGGGGGCCGGGGAGCTGTTTTTT.

The rearrangement uses TRBV6-6 and TRBJ1-1; 9 bases are a match to TRBD1. The CDR3 contains 14 residues. Germline CDR1 MNHNY, CDR2 SVGAGI (reference sequence). V lost 4 bases and J lost 1; bases outside the gene matches: 1. The CDR3 sequence: CASSSTGGNTEAFF. As DNA, the CDR3 is TGTGCCAGCAGTTCGACAGGGGGGAACACTGAAGCTTTCTTT.

The chain uses TRBV5-6 and TRBJ2-7; 7 nucleotides align to TRBD1. V was clipped by 3 bases and J by 2 bases; unmatched bases: 2. Germline values: CDR1 SGHDT, CDR2 YYEEEE. CDR3 length: 13 residues. The CDR3 DNA reads as TGTGCCAGCAGCTGGGACAGAGCCTACGAGCAGTACTTC. Its protein product is CASSWDRAYEQYF.

V and J are TRBV5-1 and TRBJ2-7; weak D call: TRBD1 (6 bases). There are 15 residues in the CDR3. Trimming shortened V by 3 bases and J by 0 bases, and 13 bases separated the two germline ends. Germline V gene lookup returns CDR1 SGHRS and CDR2 YFSETQ. The CDR3 bases are TGCGCCAGCAGCTCAGGGGCAGGCCTCTCCTACGAGCAGTACTTC. Amino acids: CASSSGAGLSYEQYF.

This clone was seen a few times. The chain recombines TRBV10-2 with TRBJ2-7; 7 positions agree with TRBD1. Germline assignment: CDR1 WSHSY and CDR2 SAAADI. There are 14 residues in the CDR3. Trimming took 3 bases from V and 9 from J; bases not matched to a gene: 11. In nucleotides, the CDR3 is TGCGCCAGCAGTGAACAGGGGACATCGCGTCGGCAGTACTTC. This encodes CASSEQGTSRRQYF.

This sequence joins TRBV7-2 and TRBJ2-3; D unresolved. The V gene lost 5 bases and the J gene lost 0 bases, with 6 bases spanning the gap. Germline V gene sequence: CDR1 SGHTA, CDR2 FQGNSA. There are 13 residues in the CDR3. As DNA, the CDR3 is TGTGCCAGCAGCACACCTAGCACAGATACGCAGTATTTT. This sequence encodes CASSTPSTDTQYF. Drawing the rest from reference TRBV7-2 and TRBJ2-3, the complete variable domain is GAGVSQSPSNKVTEKGKDVELRCDPISGHTALYWYRQSLGQGLEFLIYFQGNSAPDKSGLPSDRFSAERTGGSVSTLTIQRTQQEDSAVYLCASSTPSTDTQYFGPGTRLTVL.

The chain joins TRBV19 to TRBJ2-5; TRBD2 is a possible D gene (5 bases). V dropped 1 base and J dropped 7 bases, with 10 bases sitting between them. This CDR3 spans 13 amino acids. Germline CDR1 LNHDA, CDR2 SQIVND (reference sequence). The chain's CDR3 is CASSIVDGGTQYF. CDR3 bases: TGTGCCAGTAGTATAGTGGACGGAGGGACCCAGTACTTC.

This sequence joins TRBV7-9 and TRBJ2-5; possible D gene TRBD2, 6 bases. Germline V gene sequence: CDR1 SEHNR, CDR2 FQNEAQ (reference sequence). Trimming took off 1 base at V and 2 bases at J, with 11 bases between the two ends. There are 15 residues in the CDR3. The CDR3 DNA follows: TGTGCCAGCAGCTTAGTTCAGCGGGCGCAAGAGACCCAGTACTTC. Translating it yields CASSLVQRAQETQYF.

The chain carries TRBV18 and TRBJ2-5, with 8 nucleotides matching TRBD1. Looked up from germline, CDR1 is KGHSH and CDR2 is LQKENI. This CDR3 is built from 12 residues. V shed 3 bases, J shed 7 bases, and the junction held 1 base outside the gene matches. DNA for the CDR3: TGTGCCAGCTCACCTGGGACAGGGACCCAGTACTTC. Its translation: CASSPGTGTQYF.

Only a few counts were recorded for this clone. The chain joins TRBV19 to TRBJ1-1; D not certain. The V and J ends lost 4 bases and 1 base respectively, with 7 bases between them. The CDR3 runs 13 residues. The germline CDR1 and CDR2 sequences are LNHDA and SQIVND (reference sequence). CDR3 bases: TGTGCCAGTAGTACCAGCGAGAACACTGAAGCTTTCTTT. Translation: CASSTSENTEAFF.

This clone was seen just once. J is TRBJ1-1 and V is TRBV28; unclear D gene. The length of the CDR3 is 13 residues. The germline V gene encodes CDR1 MDHEN and CDR2 SYDVKM. The V gene lost 4 bases and the J gene lost 3 bases, with 9 bases spanning the gap. CDR3 DNA: TGTGCCAGCAGTTCACAGTCCGACACTGAAGCTTTCTTT. Its translation is CASSSQSDTEAFF.

The chain couples TRBV6-5 to TRBJ2-7; D is perhaps TRBD2 (6 bases). Germline CDR1 reads MNHEY; CDR2 reads SVGAGI. This CDR3 spans 13 amino acids. With 6 bases removed from V and 2 bases from J, the gap between germline ends came to 11 bases. The CDR3 DNA sequence: TGTGCCAGCAGACGTGGGGGGACCTACGAGCAGTACTTC. The encoded protein is CASRRGGTYEQYF.

This chain links TRBV5-1 with TRBJ2-5, with D hard to call. Judging by the DNA end, TRBJ2-7 fits better; the J call may be wrong. The germline V gene encodes CDR1 SGHRS and CDR2 YFSETQ. The CDR3 has 15 residues. The CDR3: CASSLEETSYYEQYF. CDR3 nucleotide sequence: TGCGCCAGCAGCTTGGAAGAGACTTCATACTACGAGCAGTACTTC.

The chain combines TRBV28 with TRBJ2-3; 9 nucleotides align to TRBD2. The CDR3 runs 14 residues. V lost 5 bases to trimming and J lost 5 bases; unmatched junction nucleotides: 5. Germline loops: CDR1 MDHEN, CDR2 SYDVKM. In DNA form, the CDR3 reads TGTGCCAGCAGTATAGCGGGAGCTCTAGATACGCAGTATTTT. Translation: CASSIAGALDTQYF. Full variable domain (outside the CDR3, taken from reference TRBV28 and TRBJ2-3): DVKVTQSSRYLVKRTGEKVFLECVQDMDHENMFWYRQDPGLGLRLIYFSYDVKMKEKGDIPEGYSVSREKKERFSLILESASTNQTSMYLCASSIAGALDTQYFGPGTRLTVL.

This clone was observed a handful of times. This chain connects TRBV7-3 to TRBJ2-1, with D possibly matching TRBD2 (5 bases). V shed 5 bases and J shed 6 bases, with 11 bases lying between them. Germline CDR1 SGHTA, CDR2 FQGTGA. CDR3 length: 13 amino acids. The CDR3 DNA follows: TGTGCCAGCAGCATCCGGACTGGCAATGAGCAGTTCTTC. This sequence encodes CASSIRTGNEQFF.

V usage is TRBV6-1 and J usage is TRBJ1-5; maybe TRBD1 (5 bases). V was pared by 3 bases and J by 7 bases, with 13 bases between. Germline loops: CDR1 MNHNS, CDR2 SASEGT. The CDR3 runs 14 residues. The CDR3 DNA reads as TGTGCCAGCAGTGATTACGCAGGGTACCAGCCCCAGCATTTT. Its protein product is CASSDYAGYQPQHF.